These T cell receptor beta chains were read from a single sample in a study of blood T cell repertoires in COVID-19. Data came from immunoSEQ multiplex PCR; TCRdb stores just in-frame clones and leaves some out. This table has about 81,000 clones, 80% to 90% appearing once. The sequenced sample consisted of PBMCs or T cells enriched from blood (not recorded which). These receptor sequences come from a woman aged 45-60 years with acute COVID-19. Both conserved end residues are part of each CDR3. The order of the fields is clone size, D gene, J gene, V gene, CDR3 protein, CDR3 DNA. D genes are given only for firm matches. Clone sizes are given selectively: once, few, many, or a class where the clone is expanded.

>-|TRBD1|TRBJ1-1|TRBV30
CAWSGYSDRAADMNTEAFF
TGTGCCTGGAGTGGATATTCCGACAGGGCCGCCGACATGAACACTGAAGCTTTCTTT
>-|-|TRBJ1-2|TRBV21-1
CASSKRSRGQNYGYTF
TGTGCCAGCAGCAAACGAAGCAGGGGGCAAAACTATGGCTACACCTTC
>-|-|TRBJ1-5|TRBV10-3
CAILSGTPYSNQPQHF
TGTGCCATCCTTTCAGGGACTCCCTATAGCAATCAGCCCCAGCATTTT
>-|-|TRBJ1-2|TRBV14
CASSPVTGPYGYTF
TGTGCCAGCAGCCCCGTGACAGGTCCCTATGGCTACACCTTC
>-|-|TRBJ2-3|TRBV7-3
CASSFGREADTQYF
TGTGCCAGCAGCTTCGGCAGGGAAGCAGATACGCAGTATTTT
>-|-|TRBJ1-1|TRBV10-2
CASSLQGLNTEAFF
TGCGCCAGCAGCCTACAGGGACTGAACACTGAAGCTTTCTTT
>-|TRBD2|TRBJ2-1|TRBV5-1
CASREASGRGNEQFF
TGCGCCAGCAGGGAGGCTAGCGGGAGAGGAAATGAGCAGTTCTTC
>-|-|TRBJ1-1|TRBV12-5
CASGLPRSTTGNTEAFF
TGTGCTAGTGGTCTTCCGCGGTCGACGACTGGGAACACTGAAGCTTTCTTT
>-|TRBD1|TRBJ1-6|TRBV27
CASSLWDRASPLHF
TGTGCCAGCAGTTTATGGGACAGGGCATCACCCCTCCACTTT
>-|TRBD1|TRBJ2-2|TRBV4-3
CASSYTGTGNTGELFF
TGCGCCAGCAGCTACACCGGGACAGGGAACACCGGGGAGCTGTTTTTT
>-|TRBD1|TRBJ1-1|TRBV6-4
CASSDRTGGLAFF
TGTGCCAGCAGTGACCGGACAGGGGGCCTGGCTTTCTTT
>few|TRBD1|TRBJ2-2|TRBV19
CASSSWDRFNTGELFF
TGTGCCAGTAGTTCCTGGGACAGGTTCAACACCGGGGAGCTGTTTTTT
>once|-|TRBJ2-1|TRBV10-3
CAIRGAGSDEQFF
TGTGCCATCCGTGGGGCGGGGTCGGATGAGCAGTTCTTC
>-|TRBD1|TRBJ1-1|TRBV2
CAVAAVTGGTEAFF
TGTGCCGTGGCAGCAGTGACAGGGGGCACTGAAGCTTTCTTT
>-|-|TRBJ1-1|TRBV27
CASSPRGNTEAFF
TGTGCCAGCAGTCCCCGGGGGAACACTGAAGCTTTCTTT
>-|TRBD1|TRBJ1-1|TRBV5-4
CASSIQGVSAFF
TGTGCCAGCAGCATTCAGGGGGTATCAGCTTTCTTT
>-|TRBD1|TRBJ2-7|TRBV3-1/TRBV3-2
CASSDRTGVGEQYF
TGTGCCAGCAGCGACCGGACAGGGGTCGGCGAGCAGTACTTC
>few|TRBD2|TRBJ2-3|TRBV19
CASSTRGTSGNTQYF
TGTGCCAGTAGTACTAGAGGGACTAGCGGGAACACGCAGTATTTT
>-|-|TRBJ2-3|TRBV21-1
CASSNVLGPDTQYF
TGTGCCAGCAGCAATGTGCTAGGCCCAGATACGCAGTATTTT
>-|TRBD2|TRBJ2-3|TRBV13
CASSSTAGTSTDTQYF
TGTGCCAGCAGCTCCACAGCGGGAACTAGCACAGATACGCAGTATTTT
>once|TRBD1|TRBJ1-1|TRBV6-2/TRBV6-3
CASSYVRGGKDTEAFF
TGTGCCAGCAGTTACGTAAGAGGGGGCAAGGACACTGAAGCTTTCTTT
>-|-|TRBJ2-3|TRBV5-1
CASTRGDSTDTQYF
TGCGCCAGCACCCGGGGAGATTCCACAGATACGCAGTATTTT
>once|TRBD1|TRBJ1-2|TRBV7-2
CASSTTDRVFSYGYTF
TGTGCCAGCAGCACGACGGACAGGGTATTTAGCTATGGCTACACCTTC
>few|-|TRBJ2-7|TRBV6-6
CASSPIGAPNQGGSYEQYF
TGTGCCAGCAGTCCTATTGGGGCCCCGAATCAAGGGGGCTCCTACGAGCAGTACTTC
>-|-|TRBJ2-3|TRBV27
CASSTFRGGTDTQYF
TGTGCCAGCAGCACCTTCCGGGGAGGCACAGATACGCAGTATTTT
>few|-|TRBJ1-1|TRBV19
CASSMGQKPGANTEAFF
TGTGCCAGTAGTATGGGTCAGAAGCCAGGGGCTAACACTGAAGCTTTCTTT
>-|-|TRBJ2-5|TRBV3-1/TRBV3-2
CASSQFGAVQETQYF
TGTGCCAGCAGCCAGTTCGGAGCTGTCCAAGAGACCCAGTACTTC
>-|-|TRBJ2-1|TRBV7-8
CASSLAEHNEQFF
TGTGCCAGCAGCTTAGCAGAGCACAATGAGCAGTTCTTC
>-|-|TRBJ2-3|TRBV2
CASSEMGTGTDTQYF
TGTGCCAGCAGTGAAATGGGTACAGGAACAGATACGCAGTATTTT
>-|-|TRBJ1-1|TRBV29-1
CSVEDGGWAEAFF
TGCAGCGTTGAAGATGGGGGGTGGGCTGAAGCTTTCTTT
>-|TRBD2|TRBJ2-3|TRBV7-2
CASSQRAGGGTDTQYF
TGTGCCAGCAGCCAAAGAGCGGGGGGGGGCACAGATACGCAGTATTTT
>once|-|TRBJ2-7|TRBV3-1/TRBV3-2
CASSHLENEQYF
TGTGCCAGCAGCCACCTAGAAAACGAGCAGTACTTC
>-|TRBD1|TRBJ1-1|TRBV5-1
CASRSDGQGSTEAFF
TGCGCCAGCAGATCTGACGGACAGGGGAGTACTGAAGCTTTCTTT
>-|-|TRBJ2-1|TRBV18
CASSPEDARAIFIDEQFF
TGTGCCAGCTCGCCCGAGGATGCACGTGCAATTTTCATTGATGAGCAGTTCTTC
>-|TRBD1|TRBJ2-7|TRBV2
CASRTDRGPKEQYF
TGTGCCAGCAGGACGGACAGGGGGCCAAAAGAGCAGTACTTC
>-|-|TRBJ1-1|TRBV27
CASSAPGLGSEAFF
TGTGCCAGCAGCGCCCCAGGACTCGGTAGTGAAGCTTTCTTT
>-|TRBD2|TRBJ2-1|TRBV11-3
CASTPGLEGGEQFF
TGTGCCAGTACACCGGGACTAGAGGGTGGTGAGCAGTTCTTC
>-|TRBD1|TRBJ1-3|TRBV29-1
CSVGQGNSGNTIYF
TGCAGCGTTGGACAGGGGAACTCTGGAAACACCATATATTTT
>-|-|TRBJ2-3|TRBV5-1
CASSLRGYPQDTQYF
TGCGCCAGCAGCTTAAGGGGTTACCCCCAGGATACGCAGTATTTT
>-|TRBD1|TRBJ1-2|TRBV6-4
CASSDPGQGYGYTF
TGTGCCAGCAGTGACCCCGGACAGGGATATGGCTACACCTTC
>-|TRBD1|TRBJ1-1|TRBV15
CATSSDRGGLRATEAFF
TGTGCCACCAGCTCGGACAGGGGGGGCCTAAGGGCCACTGAAGCTTTCTTT
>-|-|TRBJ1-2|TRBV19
CASSSSGDGVYGYTF
TGTGCCAGTAGCTCTAGTGGCGACGGTGTCTATGGCTACACCTTC
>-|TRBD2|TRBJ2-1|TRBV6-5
CASRSGSTDVNEQFF
TGTGCCAGCAGGAGCGGGAGTACCGACGTCAATGAGCAGTTCTTC
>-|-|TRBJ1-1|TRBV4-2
CASSQLQGFTEAFF
TGTGCCAGCAGCCAGCTGCAGGGATTCACTGAAGCTTTCTTT
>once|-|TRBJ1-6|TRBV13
CASSLGGLASPLHF
TGTGCCAGCAGCCTCGGGGGACTTGCATCACCCCTCCACTTT
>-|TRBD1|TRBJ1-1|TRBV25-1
CASSGQGVNTEAFF
TGTGCCAGCAGTGGACAGGGGGTAAACACTGAAGCTTTCTTT
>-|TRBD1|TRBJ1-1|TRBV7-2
CASSLNRDRARTEAFF
TGTGCCAGCAGCTTAAACAGGGACAGGGCGAGAACTGAAGCTTTCTTT
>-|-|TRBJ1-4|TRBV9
CASSVDPGSNEKLFF
TGTGCCAGCAGCGTAGATCCAGGGTCTAATGAAAAACTGTTTTTT
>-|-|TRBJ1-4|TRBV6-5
CASGRGTNEKLFF
TGTGCCAGCGGGAGGGGAACTAATGAAAAACTGTTTTTT
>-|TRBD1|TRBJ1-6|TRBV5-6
CASSSGTAASPLHF
TGTGCCAGCAGCTCCGGGACAGCCGCTTCACCCCTCCACTTT
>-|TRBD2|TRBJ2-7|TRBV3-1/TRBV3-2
CASSRDSGFYEQYF
TGTGCCAGCAGCAGAGATAGCGGGTTCTACGAGCAGTACTTC
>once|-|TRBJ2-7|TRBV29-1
CSVLQGPLSLEQYF
TGCAGCGTTCTACAGGGACCTTTAAGTCTCGAGCAGTACTTC
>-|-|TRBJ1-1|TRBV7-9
CASSPTGREAFF
TGTGCCAGCAGCCCGACAGGTCGTGAAGCTTTCTTT
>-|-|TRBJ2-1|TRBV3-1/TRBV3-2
CASSHPFNEQFF
TGTGCCAGCAGCCACCCGTTCAATGAGCAGTTCTTC
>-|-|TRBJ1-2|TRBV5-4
CASSLEEDYGYTF
TGTGCCAGCAGCTTGGAAGAGGACTATGGCTACACCTTC
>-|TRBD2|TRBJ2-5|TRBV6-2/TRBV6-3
CASSSHKQPGTSGRAGETQYF
TGTGCCAGCAGTTCCCACAAACAACCCGGGACTAGCGGGAGGGCCGGGGAGACCCAGTACTTC
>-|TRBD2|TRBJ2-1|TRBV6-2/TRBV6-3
CASSYPTSGKYNEQFF
TGTGCCAGCAGTTACCCCACTAGCGGGAAATACAATGAGCAGTTCTTC